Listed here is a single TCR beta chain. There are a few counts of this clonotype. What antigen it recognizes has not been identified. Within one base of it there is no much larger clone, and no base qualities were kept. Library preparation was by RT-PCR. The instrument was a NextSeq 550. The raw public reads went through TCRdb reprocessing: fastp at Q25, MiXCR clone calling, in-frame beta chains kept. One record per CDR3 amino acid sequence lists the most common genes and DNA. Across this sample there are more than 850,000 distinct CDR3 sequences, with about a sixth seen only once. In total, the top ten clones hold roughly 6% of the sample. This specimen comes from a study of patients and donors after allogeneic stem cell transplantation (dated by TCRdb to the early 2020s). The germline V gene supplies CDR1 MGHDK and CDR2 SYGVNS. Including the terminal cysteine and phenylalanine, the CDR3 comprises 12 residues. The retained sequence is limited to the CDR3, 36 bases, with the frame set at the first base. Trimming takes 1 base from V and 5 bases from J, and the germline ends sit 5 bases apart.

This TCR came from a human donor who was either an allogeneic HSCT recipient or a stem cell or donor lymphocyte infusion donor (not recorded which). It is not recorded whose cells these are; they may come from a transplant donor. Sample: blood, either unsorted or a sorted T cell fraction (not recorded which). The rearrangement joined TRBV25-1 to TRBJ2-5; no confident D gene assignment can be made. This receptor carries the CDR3 CASSESTETQYF. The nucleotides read TGTGCCAGCAGTGAATCGACTGAGACCCAGTACTTC.